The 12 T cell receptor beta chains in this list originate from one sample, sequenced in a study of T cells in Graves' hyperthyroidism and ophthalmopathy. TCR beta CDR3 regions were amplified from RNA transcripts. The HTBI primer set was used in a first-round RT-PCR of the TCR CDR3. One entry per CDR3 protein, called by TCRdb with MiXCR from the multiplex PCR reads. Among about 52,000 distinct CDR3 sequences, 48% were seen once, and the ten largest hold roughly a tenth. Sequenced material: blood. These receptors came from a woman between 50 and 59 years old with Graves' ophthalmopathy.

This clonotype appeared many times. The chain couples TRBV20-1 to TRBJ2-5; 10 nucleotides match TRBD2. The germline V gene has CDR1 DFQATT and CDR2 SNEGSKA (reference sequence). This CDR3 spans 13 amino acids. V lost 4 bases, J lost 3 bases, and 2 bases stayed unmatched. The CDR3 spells CSATGTSEETQYF. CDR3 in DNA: TGCAGTGCTACCGGGACTAGCGAAGAGACCCAGTACTTC.

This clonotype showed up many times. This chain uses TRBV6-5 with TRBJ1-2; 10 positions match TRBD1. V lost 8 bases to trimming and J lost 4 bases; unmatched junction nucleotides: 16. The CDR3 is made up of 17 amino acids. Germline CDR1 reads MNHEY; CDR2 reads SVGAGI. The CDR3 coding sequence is TGTGCCAGCTCCACCGGGACAGGGGATAAATTGGGCTATGGCTACACCTTC. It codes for CASSTGTGDKLGYGYTF.

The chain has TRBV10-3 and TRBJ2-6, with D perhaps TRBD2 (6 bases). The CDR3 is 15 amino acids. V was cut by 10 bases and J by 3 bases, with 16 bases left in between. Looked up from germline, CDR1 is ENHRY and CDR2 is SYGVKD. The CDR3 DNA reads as TGTGCCACCTACGGAGGGACGGGTGGGGCCAACGTCCTGACTTTC. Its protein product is CATYGGTGGANVLTF.

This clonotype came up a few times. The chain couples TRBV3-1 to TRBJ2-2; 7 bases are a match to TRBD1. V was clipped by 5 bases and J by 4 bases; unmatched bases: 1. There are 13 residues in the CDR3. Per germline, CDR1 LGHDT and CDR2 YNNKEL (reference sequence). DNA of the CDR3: TGTGCCAGCAGCAGACAGGGCACCGGGGAGCTGTTTTTT. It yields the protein CASSRQGTGELFF.

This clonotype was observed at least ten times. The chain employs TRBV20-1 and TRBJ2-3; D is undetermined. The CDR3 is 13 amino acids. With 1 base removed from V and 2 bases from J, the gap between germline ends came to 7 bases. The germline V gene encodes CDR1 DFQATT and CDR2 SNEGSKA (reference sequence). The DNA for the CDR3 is TGCAGTGCTAGAGGACTGAACACAGATACGCAGTATTTT. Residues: CSARGLNTDTQYF.

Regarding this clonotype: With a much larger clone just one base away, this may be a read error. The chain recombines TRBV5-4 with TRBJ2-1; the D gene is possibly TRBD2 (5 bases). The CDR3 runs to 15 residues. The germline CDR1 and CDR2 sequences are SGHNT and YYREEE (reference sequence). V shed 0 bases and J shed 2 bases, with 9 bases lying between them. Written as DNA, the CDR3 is TGTGCCAGCAGCTTGGATCGGAGGCCCTACAATGAGCAGTTCTTC. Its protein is CASSLDRRPYNEQFF.

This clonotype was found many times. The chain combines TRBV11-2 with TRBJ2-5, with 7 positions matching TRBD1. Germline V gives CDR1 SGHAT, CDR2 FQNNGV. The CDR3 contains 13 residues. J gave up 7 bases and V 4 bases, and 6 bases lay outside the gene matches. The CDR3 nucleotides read TGTGCCAGCAGCTCCGGGACAGCCGGGACCCAGTACTTC. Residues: CASSSGTAGTQYF.

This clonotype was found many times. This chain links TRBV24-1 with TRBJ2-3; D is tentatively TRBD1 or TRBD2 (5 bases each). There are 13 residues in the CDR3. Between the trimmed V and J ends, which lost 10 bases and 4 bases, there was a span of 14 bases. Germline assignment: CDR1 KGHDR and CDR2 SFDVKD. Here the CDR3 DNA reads TGTGCCACGGGACCGCCTGGGGCAGATACGCAGTATTTT. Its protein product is CATGPPGADTQYF.

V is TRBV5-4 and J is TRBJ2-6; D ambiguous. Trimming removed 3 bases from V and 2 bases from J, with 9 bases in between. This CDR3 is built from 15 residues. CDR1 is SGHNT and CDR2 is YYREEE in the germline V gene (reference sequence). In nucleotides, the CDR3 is TGTGCCAGCAGCTCCGGCGGACCTGGGGCCAACGTCCTGACTTTC. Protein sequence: CASSSGGPGANVLTF. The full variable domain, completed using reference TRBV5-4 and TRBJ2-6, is ETGVTQSPTHLIKTRGQQVTLRCSSQSGHNTVSWYQQALGQGPQFIFQYYREEENGRGNFPPRFSGLQFPNYSSELNVNALELDDSALYLCASSSGGPGANVLTFGAGSRLTVL.

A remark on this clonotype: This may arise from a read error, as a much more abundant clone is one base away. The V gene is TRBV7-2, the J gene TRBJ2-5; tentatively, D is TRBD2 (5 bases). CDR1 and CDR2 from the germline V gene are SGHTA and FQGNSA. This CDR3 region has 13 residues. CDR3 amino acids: CASSPPGEETQCF. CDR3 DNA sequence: TGTGCCAGCTCACCACCCGGGGAAGAGACCCAGTGCTTC.

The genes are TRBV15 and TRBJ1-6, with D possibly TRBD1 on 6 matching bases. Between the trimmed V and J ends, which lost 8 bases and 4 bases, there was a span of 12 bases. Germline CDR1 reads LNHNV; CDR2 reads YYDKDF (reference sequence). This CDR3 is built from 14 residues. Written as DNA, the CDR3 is TGTGCCACCCGCCCCGGGACATATAATTCACCCCTCCACTTT. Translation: CATRPGTYNSPLHF. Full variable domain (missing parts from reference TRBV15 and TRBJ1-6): DAMVIQNPRYQVTQFGKPVTLSCSQTLNHNVMYWYQQKSSQAPKLLFHYYDKDFNNEADTPDNFQSRRPNTSFCFLDIRSPGLGDTAMYLCATRPGTYNSPLHFGNGTRLTVT.

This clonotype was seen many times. The CDR3 region has the DNA TGTGCCACCAGTGATTTGCCAGGGAGTGGCGGTGGGGAGACCCAGTACTTC. It yields the protein CATSDLPGSGGGETQYF. The chain combines TRBV24-1 with TRBJ2-5; possibly TRBD1 or TRBD2 for D (5 bases each). CDR3 length equals 17 residues. V lost 0 bases and J 5 bases, leaving 18 bases between the germline ends. Germline CDR1 is KGHDR and CDR2 is SFDVKD.